The clone carrying this T cell receptor beta chain showed up just a few times. What it binds is unknown. This sample stems from a study of post-analysis software for immune sequencing data. Study outcomes and limitations: A handful of TRBV segments were more frequent in patients than controls; TRBV5-6, TRBV5-1 and TRBV20-1 belonged to this group.

The CDR3 covers 14 residues. With 3 bases clipped from V and 6 bases from J, the junction kept 4 bases outside the gene matches. Looked up from germline, CDR1 is MGHRA and CDR2 is YSYEKL. Included in the TCR beta cDNA libraries were unique molecular identifiers. MiXCR, run by TCRdb on the PCR reads, gives a single entry per CDR3 protein. Among about 770,000 distinct CDR3 sequences listed, 35% to 55% were seen once. This TCR was recovered from a girl aged 10 to 17 with multiple sclerosis. The V and J genes are TRBV4-1 and TRBJ1-2; 10 positions match TRBD1. The sequencing input was blood. CDR3 nucleotide sequence: TGCGCCAGCAGCCAGGGACAGGGGCGCGATGGCTACACCTTC. Its translation: CASSQGQGRDGYTF.